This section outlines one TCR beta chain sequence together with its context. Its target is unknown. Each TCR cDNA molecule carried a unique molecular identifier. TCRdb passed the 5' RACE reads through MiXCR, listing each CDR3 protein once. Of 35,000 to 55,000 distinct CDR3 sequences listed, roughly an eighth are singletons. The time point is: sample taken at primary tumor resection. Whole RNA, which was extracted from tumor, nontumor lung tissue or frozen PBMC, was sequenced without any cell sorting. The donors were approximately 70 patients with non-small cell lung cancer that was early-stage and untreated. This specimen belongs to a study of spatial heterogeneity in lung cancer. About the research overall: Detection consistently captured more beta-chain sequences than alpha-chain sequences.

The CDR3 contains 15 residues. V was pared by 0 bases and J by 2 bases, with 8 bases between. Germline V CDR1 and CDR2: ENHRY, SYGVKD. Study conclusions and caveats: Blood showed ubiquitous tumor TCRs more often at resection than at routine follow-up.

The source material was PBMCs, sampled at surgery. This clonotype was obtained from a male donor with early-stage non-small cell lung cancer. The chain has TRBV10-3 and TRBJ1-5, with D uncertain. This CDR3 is CAISESVVRNQPQHF. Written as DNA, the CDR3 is TGTGCCATCAGTGAGTCCGTCGTCCGCAATCAGCCCCAGCATTTT.